This paragraph reports one T cell receptor (beta chain). Its antigen remains unidentified. The data were obtained in a study of Ad26.COV2.S vaccination and SARS-CoV-2 variants. Study at large: Within the COV1001 Ad26.COV2.S trial arm, the donor was enrolled. Findings of the study overall: Similar non-spike TCR breadth was seen in vaccine and placebo recipients. Substantial breadth in spike-specific CD8+ and CD4+ T cell responses was reportedly seen after vaccination. The TCR breadth and depth analyses may have produced an underestimate of total T cell responses.

Some clones are missing from TCRdb's copy, which holds only in-frame ones; the method was immunoSEQ multiplex PCR. This table holds 440,000 or so clones, about nine tenths found once. The CDR3 totals 17 residues. CDR1 is SGHDT and CDR2 is YYEEEE in the germline V gene. With V trimmed by 4 bases and J by 5 bases, 10 bases remained unmatched. As for treatment: over 15 received Ad26.COV2.S at low or high dose, single or two shots; roughly five received placebo; per-sample allocation not given. Collection of the samples took place on day 63 after the first injection of vaccine or placebo. The chain carries TRBV5-6 and TRBJ2-1; 12 nucleotides align to TRBD2. The TCR originated in a person aged 18 to 65 who received the Ad26.COV2.S COVID-19 vaccine or a placebo. This specimen consisted of peripheral blood, obtained in a trial of Ad26.COV2.S vaccine versus placebo. DNA of the CDR3: TGTGCCAGCAGCCCTGGACTAGCGGGATCCCAGGACAATGAGCAGTTCTTC. Its protein product is CASSPGLAGSQDNEQFF.